A single T cell receptor (beta chain) is shown here with its context. This specimen belongs to a study of blood T cell repertoires in COVID-19. The wider study: COVID-19 samples from acute and convalescent phases originated in the United States, Italy and Spain. Sources were T cells, B-cell-depleted T cells, or PBMCs; the material itself was cDNA or gDNA.

Assay used: immunoSEQ multiplex PCR; TCRdb lists only in-frame clones, some missing. Of 35,000 to 45,000 clones listed, 85% to 90% are singletons. Germline lookup yields CDR1 LNHDA and CDR2 SQIVND (reference sequence). V was pared by 9 bases and J by 6 bases, with 4 bases of the junction left unmatched. The CDR3 is 14 amino acids. Material for sequencing was peripheral blood. The source of this sequence is a man in his sixties or seventies with acute or convalescent COVID-19. V is TRBV19 and J is TRBJ1-6, with TRBD1 matching over 11 bases. The CDR3: CASSDRGLNSPLHF. The CDR3, as DNA: TGTGCCAGCTCGGACAGGGGGCTTAATTCACCCCTCCACTTT.